The 11 T cell receptor beta chains below were found in one sample sequenced in a study of blood T cell repertoires in COVID-19 (dated by TCRdb to about 2020). Library preparation employed the immunoSEQ multiplex PCR assay. This immuneACCESS table, as held by TCRdb, lists in-frame sequences with V and J called but not all clones. Of the missing ones, under half trace to an unresolved V gene in checked studies; the others have no known cause. The sample table shows about 150,000 clones, and approximately 86% are seen once. Approximately 0.63% of the sample comes from the top ten. The sequencing sample was made of peripheral blood. These receptors were collected from a man in his 60s with COVID-19, enrolled during active disease.

V gene TRBV4-3 combines with J gene TRBJ1-2; D is unresolved. The CDR3 contains 14 residues. CDR1 and CDR2 (germline): LGHNA, YSLEER. V gave up 0 bases and J gave up 4 bases, with 9 bases separating them. CDR3 residues: CASSQDRHSYGYTF. CDR3 nucleotide sequence: TGCGCCAGCAGCCAAGATCGACACTCCTATGGCTACACCTTC.

This clone showed up just a few times. The gene calls are TRBV7-2 and TRBJ1-6; 7 bases line up with TRBD1. Trimming cost V 1 base and J 7 bases; bases outside gene matches: 7. The CDR3 loop spans 16 amino acids. The germline V gene has CDR1 SGHTA and CDR2 FQGNSA. The CDR3 protein is CASSLGGGGGNSPLHF. For the CDR3, the DNA is TGTGCCAGCAGCTTAGGAGGCGGAGGGGGCAATTCACCCCTCCACTTT.

The V gene is TRBV11-2, the J gene TRBJ2-1; no definite D call. The CDR3 runs to 11 residues. Trimming shortened V by 7 bases and J by 7 bases, and 8 bases separated the two germline ends. Germline values: CDR1 SGHAT, CDR2 FQNNGV. The CDR3 spells CASMVANEQFF. The CDR3 nucleotides read TGTGCCAGCATGGTAGCTAATGAGCAGTTCTTC.

The rearrangement joins TRBV13 to TRBJ1-2, with TRBD1 matching over 7 bases. The trim removed 2 bases at V and 8 bases at J, leaving 11 bases unmatched. The CDR3 extends over 15 amino acids. Germline assignment: CDR1 PRHDT and CDR2 FYEKMQ (reference sequence). This CDR3 reads CASSLQQGQRDGYTF. Written as DNA, the CDR3 is TGTGCCAGCAGCTTACAACAGGGGCAGAGGGACGGCTACACCTTC.

This chain links TRBV6-1 with TRBJ2-3; weak D call: TRBD1 (7 bases). The CDR3 has 15 amino acids. Trimming took 3 bases from V and 0 from J, leaving 10 bases between them. The germline V gene has CDR1 MNHNS and CDR2 SASEGT. In DNA form, the CDR3 reads TGTGCCAGCAGTGAGGCAGGGGGGAGCACAGATACGCAGTATTTT. As protein: CASSEAGGSTDTQYF.

This clone was recorded a few times. The rearrangement uses TRBV28 and TRBJ1-4; 7 bases map to TRBD1. This CDR3 spans 14 amino acids. Unmatched junction bases numbered 6, after V lost 3 bases and J lost 8 bases. Germline CDR1 MDHEN, CDR2 SYDVKM. In nucleotides, the CDR3 is TGTGCCAGCAGTTTGGCAGGGGGGCCCGAAAAACTGTTTTTT. This gives the protein CASSLAGGPEKLFF.

The CDR3 DNA reads TGTGCCATCAGCGATGTAATGGGAGGAGGGCAAGAGACCCAGTACTTC. It codes for CAISDVMGGGQETQYF. The gene calls are TRBV10-3 and TRBJ2-5; possibly TRBD2 for D (6 bases). V was clipped by 6 bases and J by 2 bases, with 19 bases between them. In germline, CDR1 is ENHRY, CDR2 SYGVKD. The CDR3 is 16 amino acids.

The genes are TRBV6-6 and TRBJ1-3; D is uncertain. With 2 bases removed from V and 0 bases from J, the gap between germline ends came to 8 bases. The germline V gene encodes CDR1 MNHNY and CDR2 SVGAGI (reference sequence). The CDR3 has 15 amino acids. The CDR3 reads CASSYAVSSGNTIYF. In DNA form, the CDR3 reads TGTGCCAGCAGTTACGCCGTGAGCTCTGGAAACACCATATATTTT.

This sequence joins TRBV10-3 and TRBJ1-1; D not resolved. V shed 4 bases and J shed 6 bases, with 18 bases lying between them. The CDR3 runs 15 residues. In germline, CDR1 is ENHRY, CDR2 SYGVKD. CDR3 bases: TGTGCCATCAGTGGCGGGGATTCAAAGCGGGCTGAAGCTTTCTTT. Amino acid sequence: CAISGGDSKRAEAFF.

This clone has a handful of counts. The chain carries TRBV2 and TRBJ1-3, with D possibly being TRBD1 (5 bases). The length of the CDR3 is 14 residues. Trimming cost V 2 bases and J 4 bases, with 9 bases left between them. The V gene's germline CDR1 is SNHLY and CDR2 FYNNEI. CDR3 residues: CASSEYKGGNTIYF. The CDR3 DNA reads TGTGCCAGCAGTGAATACAAGGGGGGAAACACCATATATTTT. The variable domain in full, completed from reference TRBV2 and TRBJ1-3, reads EPEVTQTPSHQVTQMGQEVILRCVPISNHLYFYWYRQILGQKVEFLVSFYNNEISEKSEIFDDQFSVERPDGSNFTLKIRSTKLEDSAMYFCASSEYKGGNTIYFGEGSWLTVV.

This clone was observed a few times. The chain has TRBV4-1 and TRBJ1-2, with 10 bases identical to TRBD1. The CDR3 length is 15 residues. Trimming at V came to 8 bases and at J to 0 bases, leaving 6 bases not matched to a gene. The germline V gene has CDR1 MGHRA and CDR2 YSYEKL. CDR3 residues: CASSGTGAPNYGYTF. The CDR3 nucleotides read TGCGCCAGCTCCGGGACAGGGGCCCCTAACTATGGCTACACCTTC.